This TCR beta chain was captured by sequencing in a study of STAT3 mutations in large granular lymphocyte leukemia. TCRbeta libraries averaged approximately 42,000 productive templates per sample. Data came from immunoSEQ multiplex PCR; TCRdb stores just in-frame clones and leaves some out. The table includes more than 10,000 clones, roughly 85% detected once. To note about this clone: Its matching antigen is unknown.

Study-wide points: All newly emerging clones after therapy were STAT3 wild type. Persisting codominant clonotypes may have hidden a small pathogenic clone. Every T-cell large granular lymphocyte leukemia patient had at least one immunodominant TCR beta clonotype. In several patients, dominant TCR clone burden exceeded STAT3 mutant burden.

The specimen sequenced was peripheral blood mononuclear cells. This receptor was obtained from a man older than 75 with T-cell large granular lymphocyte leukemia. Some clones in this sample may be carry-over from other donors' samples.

This CDR3 is CASSTQGEQYF. For the CDR3, the DNA is TGTGCCAGCAGCACCCAGGGCGAGCAGTACTTC. This rearrangement joins TRBV5-6 to TRBJ2-7; the D gene is possibly TRBD1 (5 bases). The germline CDR1 and CDR2 sequences are SGHDT and YYEEEE. The CDR3 contains 11 residues. V lost 4 bases to trimming and J lost 6 bases, with 8 bases between them.